Each of the 26 T cell receptor beta chains below was sequenced from the same sample in a study of cytomegalovirus exposure and HLA in healthy donors (dated by TCRdb to about 2017). Libraries were built with the immunoSEQ multiplex PCR assay. For the multiplex PCR, a mixture combining 60 forward primers for TCR Vbeta segments and 13 reverse primers for TCR Jbeta segments was used. TCRdb limited this immuneACCESS table to in-frame rearrangements with V and J called. A share of clones is missing; checked studies link under half to unresolved V genes, and the rest is unexplained. The sample yields under 150,000 clones; 74% were counted once. 3.5% to 5% of the sample is in the top ten clones. Source material: PBMCs. The origin of the receptors is a woman in her thirties or forties in good health and CMV-seropositive.

The V and J genes are TRBV30 and TRBJ2-7, with a tentative D call TRBD1 (5 bases). In germline, CDR1 is GTSNPN, CDR2 SVGIG (reference sequence). This CDR3 spans 17 amino acids. V lost 3 bases and J lost 1, with 22 bases in between. CDR3 in amino acids: CAWRRLRQTGYSYEQYF. CDR3 nucleotides: TGTGCCTGGAGGAGACTCCGTCAAACAGGTTATTCCTACGAGCAGTACTTC. The full variable domain, with the rest looked up from reference TRBV30 and TRBJ2-7, is SQTIHQWPATLVQPVGSPLSLECTVEGTSNPNLYWYRQAAGRGLQLLFYSVGIGQISSEVPQNLSASRPQDRQFILSSKKLLLSDSGFYLCAWRRLRQTGYSYEQYFGPGTRLTVT.

The chain links TRBV29-1 to TRBJ1-2; 10 nucleotides align to TRBD1. The CDR3 has 13 amino acids. CDR1 and CDR2 from the germline V gene are SQVTM and ANQGSEA. V was pared by 6 bases and J by 4 bases, with 5 bases of the junction left unmatched. CDR3 residues: CSVGQGVIYGYTF. CDR3 nucleotides: TGCAGCGTCGGACAGGGGGTCATCTATGGCTACACCTTC.

CDR3 nucleotide sequence: TGTGCCAGCAGCGGGGACAGGGTTGGCTACACCTTC. Protein sequence: CASSGDRVGYTF. This chain links TRBV7-2 with TRBJ1-2; TRBD1 aligns across 9 bases. After removal of 5 bases from V and 7 bases from J, the junction contained 2 bases not matched to a gene. Germline V gene data show CDR1 as SGHTA and CDR2 as FQGNSA. There are 12 residues in the CDR3.

This chain links TRBV5-4 with TRBJ1-1; D possibly corresponds to TRBD1 (5 bases). In germline, CDR1 is SGHNT, CDR2 YYREEE (reference sequence). V was clipped by 0 bases and J by 4 bases, with 10 bases between them. The CDR3 spans 14 residues. CDR3 sequence: CASSLGRGSTEAFF. In nucleotides, the CDR3 is TGTGCCAGCAGCTTGGGGAGGGGTAGCACTGAAGCTTTCTTT.

This rearrangement joins TRBV2 to TRBJ2-3; D is possibly TRBD1 (5 bases). V lost 6 bases, J lost 2 bases, and 12 bases lay in between. Per germline, CDR1 SNHLY and CDR2 FYNNEI. This CDR3 spans 14 amino acids. CDR3 sequence: CASRPGQTTDTQYF. Here the CDR3 DNA reads TGTGCCAGCAGGCCCGGACAAACCACAGATACGCAGTATTTT.

V usage is TRBV2 and J usage is TRBJ2-3; D gene unclear. CDR1 SNHLY and CDR2 FYNNEI come from the germline V gene. The CDR3 runs to 14 residues. The ends were cut back, 10 bases at V and 0 bases at J, with 14 bases in the middle. CDR3 protein: CATRDFASTDTQYF. DNA of the CDR3: TGTGCCACCCGAGACTTTGCTAGCACAGATACGCAGTATTTT.

This chain links TRBV9 with TRBJ2-7; a weak D match, TRBD2 (6 bases). Germline V gives CDR1 SGDLS, CDR2 YYNGEE. Trimming took off 4 bases at V and 3 bases at J, with 17 bases between the two ends. This CDR3 has 15 amino acids. The DNA for the CDR3 is TGTGCCAGCAGCTTGCGGGACGGAGCAAACTACGAGCAGTACTTC. This codes for CASSLRDGANYEQYF.

The chain employs TRBV7-9 and TRBJ2-7; perhaps TRBD1 as D (5 bases). V was pared by 3 bases and J by 2 bases, with 14 bases between. Germline V lookup: CDR1 SEHNR, CDR2 FQNEAQ (reference sequence). This CDR3 region has 15 residues. The CDR3 DNA is TGTGCCAGCAGCTTTACGCAGGGTGAAACCTACGAGCAGTACTTC. Encoded protein: CASSFTQGETYEQYF.

J is TRBJ2-1 and V is TRBV11-3; TRBD2 aligns across 8 bases. The V gene's germline CDR1 is SGHNT and CDR2 YENEEA. This CDR3 has 17 amino acids. V dropped 5 bases and J dropped 9; count of bases not matched to a gene: 18. DNA for the CDR3: TGTGCCAGCAGCACGAGTTTAGGGGTCGGGAGGGCCCTTGAGCAGTTCTTC. Its translation: CASSTSLGVGRALEQFF. The full variable domain, its missing parts supplied by reference TRBV11-3 and TRBJ2-1, is EAGVVQSPRYKIIEKKQPVAFWCNPISGHNTLYWYLQNLGQGPELLIRYENEEAVDDSQLPKDRFSAERLKGVDSTLKIQPAELGDSAVYLCASSTSLGVGRALEQFFGPGTRLTVL.

V gene TRBV29-1 combines with J gene TRBJ1-2; no definite D call. CDR3 size: 14 residues. The germline V gene has CDR1 SQVTM and CDR2 ANQGSEA. V shed 3 bases and J shed 2 bases, with 13 bases lying between them. In DNA form, the CDR3 reads TGCAGCGTTGATCCAGGAGGATCCAACTATGGCTACACCTTC. It encodes CSVDPGGSNYGYTF.

The rearrangement links TRBV7-8 to TRBJ1-2, with TRBD1 as a possible D gene (5 bases). Trimming took off 1 base at V and 2 bases at J, with 11 bases between the two ends. The CDR3 sequence is 15 residues long. Germline V gene data show CDR1 as SGHVS and CDR2 as FQNEAQ. CDR3 sequence: CASSLEGRGNYGYTF. CDR3 nucleotide sequence: TGTGCCAGCAGCTTAGAAGGGAGGGGAAACTATGGCTACACCTTC.

V and J are TRBV2 and TRBJ2-5; possibly TRBD2 for D (5 bases). Germline assignment: CDR1 SNHLY and CDR2 FYNNEI. The V gene lost 5 bases and the J gene lost 7 bases, with 17 bases spanning the gap. This CDR3 comprises 14 residues. The CDR3 here is CASSIRTDLGTQYF. CDR3 in DNA: TGTGCCAGCAGTATTCGGACTGACTTAGGGACCCAGTACTTC.

The genes are TRBV11-3 and TRBJ2-7; TRBD2 matches at 8 bases. Germline-derived CDR1 and CDR2 are SGHNT and YENEEA. The CDR3 is 13 residues long. The V gene end was trimmed by 5 bases and the J gene end by 7 bases; junction bases not matched to a gene: 7. CDR3 coding DNA: TGTGCCAGCAGCCCGGGGGGGTCGGCAGAGCAGTACTTC. This sequence encodes CASSPGGSAEQYF.

DNA of the CDR3: TGCGCCAGCAGCTTGGAGGCAGGGGTCGGCTACACCTTC. Its protein is CASSLEAGVGYTF. This chain connects TRBV5-1 to TRBJ1-2; tentatively, D is TRBD1 (6 bases). The CDR3 consists of 13 residues. Germline V gives CDR1 SGHRS, CDR2 YFSETQ. V lost 0 bases and J 8 bases, leaving 11 bases between the germline ends.

V and J are TRBV7-2 and TRBJ2-3; 10 nucleotides match TRBD1. J gave up 7 bases and V 0 bases, and 13 bases lay outside the gene matches. This CDR3 is 18 amino acids long. Looked up from germline, CDR1 is SGHTA and CDR2 is FQGNSA. The CDR3: CASSLAKAGTGAQNTQYF. In nucleotides, the CDR3 is TGTGCCAGCAGCTTAGCAAAGGCGGGGACAGGGGCACAGAATACGCAGTATTTT.

The chain combines TRBV6-6 with TRBJ2-1; TRBD1 might be the D (5 bases). The CDR3 totals 13 residues. Trimming removed 0 bases from V and 9 bases from J, with 9 bases in between. The germline gives CDR1 MNHNY, CDR2 SVGAGI (reference sequence). The CDR3 region has the DNA TGTGCCAGCAGTTACTCGTCGACAGCTGAGCAGTTCTTC. Translation: CASSYSSTAEQFF.

The chain joins TRBV11-2 to TRBJ1-5; no firm D call. Germline loops: CDR1 SGHAT, CDR2 FQNNGV. The CDR3 spans 14 residues. Trimming shortened V by 2 bases and J by 5 bases, and 10 bases separated the two germline ends. CDR3 loop: CASSLNPGDQPQHF. The CDR3 nucleotides are TGTGCCAGCAGCTTAAACCCCGGGGATCAGCCCCAGCATTTT.

The V call is TRBV7-2, the J call TRBJ1-1; D perhaps matches TRBD1 (5 bases). With 1 base removed from V and 1 base from J, the gap between germline ends came to 7 bases. The CDR3 extends over 14 amino acids. CDR1 is SGHTA and CDR2 is FQGNSA in the germline V gene. CDR3 DNA sequence: TGTGCCAGCAGCTTAGGGGGGGAGAACACTGAAGCTTTCTTT. Its translation is CASSLGGENTEAFF.

The V and J genes are TRBV19 and TRBJ2-7, with 8 bases lining up with TRBD1. This CDR3 region has 15 residues. V shed 5 bases, J shed 7 bases, and the junction held 13 bases outside the gene matches. CDR1 and CDR2 from the germline V gene are LNHDA and SQIVND (reference sequence). The CDR3 here is CASSLESGQGFEQYF. The CDR3 DNA reads as TGTGCCAGTAGTCTTGAGTCCGGACAGGGCTTTGAGCAGTACTTC.

The V call is TRBV18, the J call TRBJ2-7; no clear D gene. The CDR3 contains 13 residues. From germline, CDR1 is KGHSH and CDR2 LQKENI. V was trimmed by 4 bases and J by 2 bases, leaving 9 bases between them. The CDR3 loop reads CASSREETYEQYF. CDR3 nucleotides: TGTGCCAGCTCACGAGAGGAAACCTACGAGCAGTACTTC.

The chain has TRBV5-1 and TRBJ2-7; 8 bases line up with TRBD2. The germline V gene has CDR1 SGHRS and CDR2 YFSETQ. This CDR3 comprises 16 residues. Trimming removed 3 bases from V and 7 bases from J; junction bases left unmatched: 15. CDR3 protein: CASSSGVAGPLGEQYF. CDR3 in DNA: TGCGCCAGCAGCTCCGGGGTAGCGGGACCGCTGGGTGAGCAGTACTTC. Full variable domain (missing parts from reference TRBV5-1 and TRBJ2-7): KAGVTQTPRYLIKTRGQQVTLSCSPISGHRSVSWYQQTPGQGLQFLFEYFSETQRNKGNFPGRFSGRQFSNSRSEMNVSTLELGDSALYLCASSSGVAGPLGEQYFGPGTRLTVT.

The V gene is TRBV7-9, the J gene TRBJ2-1, with TRBD2 identical over 9 bases. Trimming removed 9 bases from V and 3 bases from J; junction bases left unmatched: 0. The CDR3 spans 12 residues. Germline V gene lookup returns CDR1 SEHNR and CDR2 FQNEAQ (reference sequence). For the CDR3, the DNA is TGTGCCAGTAGCGGGAGCTACAATGAGCAGTTCTTC. Encoded protein: CASSGSYNEQFF.

This clone was recorded a few times. CDR3 bases: TGTGCCAGCAGTGTACGAGGAGAGACCCAGTACTTC. Translated, it gives CASSVRGETQYF. V is TRBV2 and J is TRBJ2-5; D call uncertain. The CDR3 length is 12 residues. Trimming removed 4 bases at V and 4 bases at J, with 7 bases between. CDR1 and CDR2 (germline): SNHLY, FYNNEI. The whole variable domain, remainder taken from reference TRBV2 and TRBJ2-5, is EPEVTQTPSHQVTQMGQEVILRCVPISNHLYFYWYRQILGQKVEFLVSFYNNEISEKSEIFDDQFSVERPDGSNFTLKIRSTKLEDSAMYFCASSVRGETQYFGPGTRLLVL.

V and J are TRBV6-5 and TRBJ1-1, with D perhaps TRBD1 (5 bases). Germline V gene data show CDR1 as MNHEY and CDR2 as SVGAGI. The CDR3 is 14 residues long. V was clipped by 0 bases and J by 6 bases, with 11 bases between them. CDR3: CASSYSGGVAEAFF. CDR3 nucleotides: TGTGCCAGCAGTTACTCTGGGGGGGTGGCTGAAGCTTTCTTT.

This clone has only a few counts. Other DNA variants within this sample encode the same CDR3. The chain joins TRBV18 to TRBJ2-7, with TRBD1 matching over 8 bases. V was clipped by 3 bases and J by 2 bases; unmatched bases: 3. From germline, CDR1 is KGHSH and CDR2 LQKENI. The CDR3 totals 14 residues. The CDR3 sequence: CASSPRQGPYEQYF. DNA of the CDR3: TGTGCCAGCTCACCTCGACAGGGGCCCTACGAGCAGTACTTC.

This clone was seen a handful of times. The chain combines TRBV7-2 with TRBJ2-7; TRBD2 matches 12 bases. Germline V gives CDR1 SGHTA, CDR2 FQGNSA. The J segment lost 4 bases and the V segment lost 5 bases, leaving 3 bases of the junction unmatched. This CDR3 has 14 residues. CDR3 sequence reads: CASSVTSGRYEQYF. CDR3 nucleotides: TGTGCCAGCAGCGTGACTAGCGGGAGATACGAGCAGTACTTC.